A single sample is the source of the 8 T cell receptor beta chains below, sequenced in a study of Ad26.COV2.S vaccination and SARS-CoV-2 variants. Produced via immunoSEQ multiplex PCR; TCRdb's table is partial and in-frame only. The profile shows about 350,000 clones, 88% of them singletons. As for treatment: some 20 received Ad26.COV2.S at low or high dose, single or two shots; roughly five received placebo; per-sample allocation not given. Sampling occurred on day 63 after the first vaccine or placebo injection. This sample comprised peripheral blood, obtained in a trial of Ad26.COV2.S vaccine versus placebo. These receptors came from a person aged 18-65 years who received the Ad26.COV2.S COVID-19 vaccine or a placebo.

This rearrangement joins TRBV10-3 to TRBJ2-6, with 7 bases lining up with TRBD2. The CDR3 has 17 residues. Germline V CDR1 and CDR2: ENHRY, SYGVKD. Germline trimming cut 0 bases from V and 2 bases from J; bases unmatched to any gene: 4. CDR3 loop: CAISESSRETGANVLTF. As DNA, the CDR3 is TGTGCCATCAGTGAGTCCTCGCGGGAGACTGGGGCCAACGTCCTGACTTTC.

In its sample, this clone was seen once. The chain uses TRBV18 and TRBJ2-3, with D hard to call. CDR1 and CDR2 from the germline V gene are KGHSH and LQKENI. The CDR3 consists of 13 residues. V lost 2 bases and J 7 bases, leaving 10 bases between the germline ends. CDR3: CASSPSPSNTQYF. The CDR3 nucleotides read TGTGCCAGCTCACCAAGTCCTAGTAATACGCAGTATTTT.

The genes are TRBV6-5 and TRBJ1-2; TRBD1 might be the D (6 bases). Per the germline V gene, CDR1 is MNHEY and CDR2 is SVGAGI. There are 13 residues in the CDR3. Trimming removed 0 bases from V and 5 bases from J, with 7 bases in between. CDR3 protein: CASSYSGQYGYTF. CDR3 nucleotides: TGTGCCAGCAGTTACTCCGGACAGTATGGCTACACCTTC.

Only a few counts were recorded for this clone. The chain couples TRBV2 to TRBJ1-2; D gene ambiguous. The CDR3 has 13 residues. Between the trimmed V and J ends, which lost 4 bases and 7 bases, there was a span of 13 bases. Germline CDR1 and CDR2: SNHLY and FYNNEI. The CDR3 sequence: CASSVSREGGYTF. CDR3 nucleotides: TGTGCCAGCAGTGTATCGCGGGAGGGTGGCTACACCTTC.

This chain connects TRBV18 to TRBJ2-3; 12 bases map to TRBD2. The J segment lost 2 bases and the V segment lost 3 bases, leaving 3 bases of the junction unmatched. The germline gives CDR1 KGHSH, CDR2 LQKENI. This CDR3 spans 16 amino acids. The CDR3: CASSPASGGVTDTQYF. The CDR3 region has the DNA TGTGCCAGCTCACCTGCTAGCGGGGGGGTCACAGATACGCAGTATTTT. Drawing the rest from reference TRBV18 and TRBJ2-3, the complete variable domain is NAGVMQNPRHLVRRRGQEARLRCSPMKGHSHVYWYRQLPEEGLKFMVYLQKENIIDESGMPKERFSAEFPKEGPSILRIQQVVRGDSAAYFCASSPASGGVTDTQYFGPGTRLTVL.

In the case of this clone: This sample includes further DNA sequences coding for the same CDR3. J is TRBJ2-7 and V is TRBV30, with D possibly matching TRBD1 (5 bases). From germline, CDR1 is GTSNPN and CDR2 SVGIG (reference sequence). The CDR3 runs 13 residues. Between the trimmed V and J ends, which lost 4 bases and 3 bases, there was a span of 13 bases. The CDR3 loop reads CAWNPGLVYEQYF. CDR3 bases: TGTGCCTGGAATCCAGGGTTAGTCTACGAGCAGTACTTC.

V and J are TRBV12-3 or TRBV12-4 and TRBJ1-4; 8 bases are shared with TRBD1. CDR3 size: 13 residues. V lost 6 bases to trimming and J lost 7 bases; unmatched junction nucleotides: 4. The CDR3 sequence is CASSRGTGEKLFF. In DNA, the CDR3 is TGTGCCAGCAGCCGGGGGACAGGTGAAAAACTGTTTTTT.

The V and J genes are TRBV28 and TRBJ2-3; no clear D. Trimming cost V 6 bases and J 1 base, with 5 bases left between them. The CDR3 sequence is 12 residues long. Germline CDR1 MDHEN, CDR2 SYDVKM. In DNA form, the CDR3 reads TGTGCCAGCAGGACCGGCACAGATACGCAGTATTTT. Amino acids: CASRTGTDTQYF.